One sample yielded the 3 T cell receptor beta chains listed below, sequenced in a study of shared clonotypes between healthy human individuals. This table comes from immunoSEQ multiplex PCR, and its TCRdb copy is limited to in-frame clones, with some not included. The sample comprises roughly 500,000 clones, roughly 78% of which are singletons, and 13% rests with the top ten. Sequencing was carried out using PBMCs. Every receptor here comes from a middle-aged woman in good health. Some clones in this sample may be carry-over from other donors' samples.

The chain couples TRBV5-1 to TRBJ2-5; 7 bases agree with TRBD2. The CDR3 sequence is 14 residues long. Germline lookup yields CDR1 SGHRS and CDR2 YFSETQ. With 3 bases clipped from V and 3 bases from J, the junction kept 5 bases outside the gene matches. The CDR3 loop is CASSWGLPEETQYF. DNA of the CDR3: TGCGCCAGCAGCTGGGGACTACCCGAAGAGACCCAGTACTTC.

The gene calls are TRBV2 and TRBJ2-5, with a weak D call TRBD2 (5 bases). Germline CDR1 SNHLY, CDR2 FYNNEI. The CDR3 is made up of 14 amino acids. Trimming left V 5 bases short and J 2 bases short, with 12 bases between. The CDR3 DNA reads as TGTGCCAGCAGTTTTACTAGACGTCAAGAGACCCAGTACTTC. It specifies CASSFTRRQETQYF.

CDR3 coding DNA: TGCGCCAGCAGCCAAGAGCGGGGTCTCCACTACAATGAGCAGTTCTTC. It codes for CASSQERGLHYNEQFF. V gene TRBV4-3 combines with J gene TRBJ2-1; a possible D gene is TRBD2 (6 bases). The V gene's germline CDR1 is LGHNA and CDR2 YSLEER. The CDR3 runs to 16 residues. V dropped 0 bases and J dropped 3 bases, with 12 bases sitting between them.